This passage covers 29 T cell receptor beta chains from one sample sequenced in a study of identical twins. Each CDR3 protein gets one entry after TCRdb re-called the 5' RACE reads with MiXCR. The sample has around 1.7 million distinct CDR3 sequences; 25% to 35% are singletons. Input material: cord blood. These receptor sequences come from a newborn girl in good health.

This clonotype was observed a handful of times. The V gene is TRBV5-1, the J gene TRBJ2-7; D is perhaps TRBD1 (6 bases). Trimming cost V 4 bases and J 0 bases, with 14 bases left between them. The CDR3 contains 15 residues. Looked up from germline, CDR1 is SGHRS and CDR2 is YFSETQ. The CDR3 spells CASSLRTAYSYEQYF. DNA of the CDR3: TGCGCCAGCAGCCTTCGGACAGCCTACTCCTACGAGCAGTACTTC.

The chain has TRBV7-8 and TRBJ2-1; either TRBD1 or TRBD2 may supply D (5 bases each). The end of the DNA aligns better with TRBJ2-7, so the J call may be wrong. The CDR3 has 15 amino acids. Germline assignment: CDR1 SGHVS and CDR2 FQNEAQ. DNA of the CDR3: TGTGCCAGCAGCCAGGGACGCCCCTCCTACAATGAGCAGTACTTC. Translating gives CASSQGRPSYNEQYF.

The chain combines TRBV7-2 with TRBJ2-7, with 7 bases that match TRBD1. V dropped 1 base and J dropped 5; count of bases not matched to a gene: 5. The germline CDR1 and CDR2 sequences are SGHTA and FQGNSA. The CDR3 covers 14 residues. The CDR3: CASSLEGQPNEQYF. CDR3 in DNA: TGTGCCAGCAGCTTAGAGGGACAGCCCAACGAGCAGTACTTC.

The gene calls are TRBV6-1 and TRBJ2-3; D may correspond to TRBD1 or TRBD2 (5 bases each). CDR1 is MNHNS and CDR2 is SASEGT in the germline V gene. The V gene lost 2 bases and the J gene lost 0 bases, with 9 bases spanning the gap. The length of the CDR3 is 15 residues. The CDR3 sequence is CASSEPGTSTDTQYF. CDR3 coding DNA: TGTGCCAGCAGTGAACCGGGGACGAGCACAGATACGCAGTATTTT.

The gene calls are TRBV29-1 and TRBJ1-3; maybe TRBD1 (6 bases). Trimming pared 8 bases from V and 2 bases from J, leaving 16 bases between. The CDR3 covers 14 residues. The germline V gene encodes CDR1 SQVTM and CDR2 ANQGSEA. CDR3 DNA sequence: TGCAGCAAATATGACGGGGGGCCTGGAAACACCATATATTTT. Translated: CSKYDGGPGNTIYF. Looking up the rest from reference TRBV29-1 and TRBJ1-3 gives the full variable domain: SAVISQKPSRDICQRGTSLTIQCQVDSQVTMMFWYRQQPGQSLTLIATANQGSEATYESGFVIDKFPISRPNLTFSTLTVSNMSPEDSSIYLCSKYDGGPGNTIYFGEGSWLTVV.

This chain uses TRBV29-1 with TRBJ2-5, with TRBD2 matching over 14 bases. CDR3 size: 14 residues. V shed 6 bases and J 5 bases; nucleotides not matched to a gene: 5. The germline gives CDR1 SQVTM, CDR2 ANQGSEA. The CDR3 loop is CSVGTSGRAETQYF. CDR3 nucleotide sequence: TGCAGCGTCGGGACTAGCGGGAGAGCCGAGACCCAGTACTTC.

The sample holds many counts of this clonotype. The chain carries TRBV5-1 and TRBJ1-5; D unclear. Looked up from germline, CDR1 is SGHRS and CDR2 is YFSETQ. Trimming removed 0 bases from V and 4 bases from J, with 8 bases in between. CDR3 length equals 14 residues. The CDR3 here is CASSLEGRNQPQHF. Written as DNA, the CDR3 is TGCGCCAGCAGCTTGGAGGGTAGGAATCAGCCCCAGCATTTT.

A few counts support this clonotype. V and J are TRBV10-3 and TRBJ2-3; the match to TRBD1 covers 7 bases. The ends lost 2 bases at V and 4 bases at J; junction bases unmatched: 9. This CDR3 has 16 amino acids. CDR1 is ENHRY and CDR2 is SYGVKD in the germline V gene. The CDR3 loop reads CAISEPSDRMSDTQYF. The CDR3 region has the DNA TGTGCCATCAGTGAGCCTTCGGACAGGATGTCAGATACGCAGTATTTT.

In its sample, this clonotype was seen a few times. The J gene is TRBJ2-2, the V gene TRBV7-8, with a possible D match to TRBD1 (6 bases). The V end lost 5 bases, the J end lost 1 base, and 11 bases lay between the germline ends. Germline assignment: CDR1 SGHVS and CDR2 FQNEAQ. This CDR3 spans 15 amino acids. In nucleotides, the CDR3 is TGTGCCAGCAGCCCACCGGACAGGAACACCGGGGAGCTGTTTTTT. Protein sequence: CASSPPDRNTGELFF.

This clonotype has a handful of counts. The gene calls are TRBV12-3 or TRBV12-4 and TRBJ2-7; 10 nucleotides line up with TRBD2. V gave up 3 bases and J gave up 3 bases; unmatched junction bases: 11. The CDR3 contains 17 residues. CDR3 nucleotides: TGTGCCAGCAGTTTTGGATTTTCGGGACTAGCGTACTACGAGCAGTACTTC. Encoded protein: CASSFGFSGLAYYEQYF.

This clonotype was observed a handful of times. V gene TRBV28 combines with J gene TRBJ2-3, with 15 bases identical to TRBD2. This CDR3 comprises 18 residues. Trimming at V came to 5 bases and at J to 4 bases, leaving 10 bases not matched to a gene. CDR1 and CDR2 (germline): MDHEN, SYDVKM. CDR3 loop: CASSNGGTSGRRADTQYF. The CDR3 nucleotides read TGTGCCAGCAGTAACGGCGGGACTAGCGGGAGGAGGGCAGATACGCAGTATTTT.

This sequence joins TRBV15 and TRBJ2-7; TRBD1 might be the D (5 bases). Per germline, CDR1 LNHNV and CDR2 YYDKDF (reference sequence). This CDR3 is 16 amino acids long. Trimming left V 0 bases short and J 7 bases short, with 19 bases between. The CDR3 DNA follows: TGTGCCACCAGCAGAGATAGGTGGGGCCCGTACAATGAGCAGTACTTC. This sequence encodes CATSRDRWGPYNEQYF.

This clonotype was detected a few times. The chain carries TRBV10-3 and TRBJ2-1; perhaps TRBD1 as D (5 bases). The germline V and J ends were trimmed by 4 bases and 1 base, with 17 bases remaining between them. This CDR3 contains 17 residues. Germline V lookup: CDR1 ENHRY, CDR2 SYGVKD. The CDR3 protein is CAISGGRGVGSYNEQFF. In nucleotides, the CDR3 is TGTGCCATCAGTGGGGGTAGGGGCGTCGGATCCTACAATGAGCAGTTCTTC.

This clonotype was detected ten times or more. The J gene is TRBJ2-3, the V gene TRBV7-2, with D unclear. Germline CDR1 and CDR2: SGHTA and FQGNSA. V was cut by 2 bases and J by 2 bases, with 5 bases left in between. CDR3 length: 13 amino acids. CDR3 DNA: TGTGCCAGCAGCTTACCCCTCACAGATACGCAGTATTTT. This encodes CASSLPLTDTQYF.

For this clonotype: Its ends do not fully match the called genes, so a read error is possible. The chain couples TRBV5-1 to TRBJ2-5, with D perhaps TRBD1 (7 bases). The CDR3 covers 16 residues. CDR1 is SGHRS and CDR2 is YFSETQ in the germline V gene. DNA of the CDR3: TGCGTCAGCAGCTGGAAGACAGGGACTGTACAAGAGACCCAGTACTTC. As protein: CVSSWKTGTVQETQYF.

This chain links TRBV5-1 with TRBJ2-5; TRBD2 matches at 8 bases. V shed 4 bases and J 2 bases; nucleotides not matched to a gene: 7. The length of the CDR3 is 15 residues. Germline V gene lookup returns CDR1 SGHRS and CDR2 YFSETQ. CDR3 region: CASSTGTRPQETQYF. The CDR3 DNA reads TGCGCCAGCAGCACGGGGACTAGGCCTCAAGAGACCCAGTACTTC.

The rearrangement joins TRBV21-1 to TRBJ2-7. TRBV21-1 is given as a pseudogene. There are 16 residues in the CDR3. As DNA, the CDR3 is TGTGCCAGCAGCAAAGGAGAAGACAGGGGCCCCTACGAGCAGTACTTC. Translating gives CASSKGEDRGPYEQYF.

The J gene is TRBJ1-2, the V gene TRBV5-1; TRBD1 aligns across 8 bases. V dropped 4 bases and J dropped 3; count of bases not matched to a gene: 11. The CDR3 has 16 amino acids. Germline loops: CDR1 SGHRS, CDR2 YFSETQ. The CDR3: CASSPENGQGDYGYTF. The CDR3 coding sequence is TGCGCCAGCAGCCCGGAAAACGGACAGGGAGACTATGGCTACACCTTC.

This clonotype was observed a handful of times. The rearrangement links TRBV27 to TRBJ1-2, with D possibly matching TRBD1 (5 bases). Germline V gene lookup returns CDR1 MNHEY and CDR2 SMNVEV (reference sequence). This CDR3 is built from 13 residues. Trimming left V 5 bases short and J 6 bases short, with 13 bases between. The CDR3: CASSRHGTDGYTF. In DNA form, the CDR3 reads TGTGCCAGCAGTAGACACGGGACGGATGGCTACACCTTC.

The CDR3 spells CASGASGRFRNAQYF. CDR3 sequence (DNA): TGCGCCAGCGGGGCTAGCGGGAGGTTTCGGAACGCGCAGTACTTC. This chain uses TRBV5-1 with TRBJ2-7; 11 nucleotides align to TRBD2. CDR1 is SGHRS and CDR2 is YFSETQ in the germline V gene. With 7 bases clipped from V and 9 bases from J, the junction kept 15 bases outside the gene matches. CDR3 length equals 15 residues.

This clonotype was seen a single time. This could be a read error, since a much larger clone is one nucleotide away. This chain uses TRBV6-5 with TRBJ1-2, with a tentative D call TRBD1 (6 bases). CDR1 is MNHEY and CDR2 is SVGAGI in the germline V gene. This CDR3 spans 17 amino acids. CDR3 in amino acids: CASSYSIRGMAHYDYTF. DNA for the CDR3: TGTGCCAGCAGTTACTCGATTAGGGGGATGGCGCACTATGACTACACCTTC.

This clonotype was seen ten or more times. Here the CDR3 reads CASSFGQGKETQYF. The CDR3 DNA sequence: TGTGCCAGCAGTTTCGGACAGGGAAAAGAGACCCAGTACTTC. This rearrangement joins TRBV12-3 or TRBV12-4 to TRBJ2-5, with TRBD1 matching over 8 bases. Germline trimming cut 3 bases from V and 3 bases from J; bases unmatched to any gene: 3. The CDR3 is made up of 14 amino acids.

This clonotype has just a few counts. The gene calls are TRBV20-1 and TRBJ2-1, with 14 bases lining up with TRBD2. The CDR3 length is 15 residues. The V segment lost 2 bases and the J segment 8 bases; nucleotides outside the gene matches: 5. The germline V gene encodes CDR1 DFQATT and CDR2 SNEGSKA (reference sequence). The CDR3 reads CSARTGLAGDYEQFF. In DNA form, the CDR3 reads TGCAGTGCTAGAACGGGACTAGCGGGAGATTATGAGCAGTTCTTC.

In this sample, this clonotype turned up a few times. The chain couples TRBV27 to TRBJ2-7; tentatively, D is TRBD1 (6 bases). V shed 5 bases and J shed 2 bases, with 22 bases lying between them. The germline V gene has CDR1 MNHEY and CDR2 SMNVEV (reference sequence). The CDR3 sequence is 17 residues long. The CDR3 sequence is CASSTLLPGHLAYEQYF. The DNA of the CDR3 is TGTGCCAGCAGTACACTACTCCCGGGACACCTAGCCTACGAGCAGTACTTC.

This clonotype was picked up many times. CDR3 residues: CASSFPGQLETQYF. CDR3 nucleotide sequence: TGTGCCAGCAGTTTTCCGGGGCAATTAGAGACCCAGTACTTC. V is TRBV12-3 or TRBV12-4 and J is TRBJ2-5; D assignment may be TRBD1 or TRBD2 (5 bases each). CDR3 length: 14 residues. V was cut by 3 bases and J by 4 bases, with 12 bases left in between.

This clonotype has a handful of counts. The rearrangement links TRBV6-5 to TRBJ2-7; the match to TRBD2 covers 7 bases. There are 16 residues in the CDR3. Germline V gives CDR1 MNHEY, CDR2 SVGAGI. With 7 bases clipped from V and 4 bases from J, the junction kept 16 bases outside the gene matches. Written as DNA, the CDR3 is TGTGCCAGCACCGCCTTTCCCGGGACTACAACATACGAGCAGTACTTC. It is translated as CASTAFPGTTTYEQYF.

This clonotype was detected many times. This chain links TRBV7-2 with TRBJ2-7; 12 nucleotides align to TRBD2. The germline V gene encodes CDR1 SGHTA and CDR2 FQGNSA. The V and J ends lost 2 bases and 3 bases, in that order; junction bases with no gene match: 8. The CDR3 totals 17 residues. The chain's CDR3 is CASSLTSGGYYFYEQYF. The CDR3 nucleotides read TGTGCCAGCAGCTTAACTAGCGGGGGGTACTACTTCTACGAGCAGTACTTC.

This clonotype has only a few counts. This chain joins TRBV6-1 and TRBJ2-3, with TRBD2 matching 7 bases. The CDR3 totals 15 residues. The germline V gene has CDR1 MNHNS and CDR2 SASEGT. V gave up 5 bases and J gave up 0 bases; unmatched junction bases: 5. CDR3 in DNA: TGTGCCAGCAGTACTAGCGCAGCTAGCACAGATACGCAGTATTTT. It encodes CASSTSAASTDTQYF.

V is TRBV3-1 and J is TRBJ2-1; D gene unclear. Germline CDR1 reads LGHDT; CDR2 reads YNNKEL (reference sequence). This CDR3 contains 13 residues. V lost 4 bases, J lost 12 bases, and 16 bases lay in between. CDR3 residues: CASSPPNPYGQFF. The DNA for the CDR3 is TGTGCCAGCAGCCCCCCGAACCCATATGGGCAGTTCTTC.